These 5 T cell receptor beta chains came from one sample sequenced in a study of cytomegalovirus exposure and HLA in healthy donors. The PCR employed 60 Vbeta primers together with 13 Jbeta primers. The assay was immunoSEQ multiplex PCR, and TCRdb's table has in-frame clones only and misses some. The table lists under 200,000 clones, about 80% of them singletons, with roughly 4.7% in the top ten. Sequencing input: PBMCs. These receptors came from a man aged 25 to 40 in good health and CMV-seronegative.

The chain has TRBV9 and TRBJ2-1; D gene ambiguous. Trimming left V 2 bases short and J 5 bases short, with 8 bases between. The CDR3 sequence is 13 residues long. Germline V gene lookup returns CDR1 SGDLS and CDR2 YYNGEE. In nucleotides, the CDR3 is TGTGCCAGCAGCGTCGGAGCGAACAATGAGCAGTTCTTC. Residues: CASSVGANNEQFF.

V gene TRBV11-1 combines with J gene TRBJ1-6; TRBD1 aligns across 9 bases. This CDR3 has 16 amino acids. V lost 5 bases to trimming and J lost 6 bases; unmatched junction nucleotides: 8. In germline, CDR1 is SGHAT, CDR2 FQDESV (reference sequence). The CDR3 bases are TGTGCCAGCAGCCCCTCGACAGGGGGTGGTAATTCACCCCTCCACTTT. Translation: CASSPSTGGGNSPLHF.

A word on this clone: The sample carries other DNA sequences with the same CDR3. V gene TRBV30 combines with J gene TRBJ2-7, with TRBD1 as a possible D gene (5 bases). V lost 0 bases, J lost 1 base, and 7 bases lay in between. In germline, CDR1 is GTSNPN, CDR2 SVGIG (reference sequence). This CDR3 contains 13 residues. CDR3 nucleotides: TGTGCCTGGAGTGTTCAGGGATCCTACGAGCAGTACTTC. Its translation: CAWSVQGSYEQYF.

This clone was recorded only once. The gene calls are TRBV10-1 and TRBJ2-1; the match to TRBD2 covers 7 bases. Germline lookup yields CDR1 WNHNN and CDR2 SYGVQD (reference sequence). Trimming cost V 4 bases and J 8 bases; bases outside gene matches: 11. CDR3 length: 15 amino acids. This CDR3 reads CASSVITPAGDEQFF. CDR3 in DNA: TGCGCCAGCAGTGTCATAACGCCTGCGGGAGATGAGCAGTTCTTC.

The chain employs TRBV5-1 and TRBJ2-7; 7 positions match TRBD1. V gave up 4 bases and J gave up 12 bases; unmatched junction bases: 10. The germline CDR1 and CDR2 sequences are SGHRS and YFSETQ. The CDR3 has 12 amino acids. CDR3 residues: CASSLRDSDRYF. As DNA, the CDR3 is TGCGCCAGCAGCCTCCGGGACAGTGATAGGTACTTC.